Following are 9 T cell receptor beta chains from one sample sequenced in a study of blood T cell repertoires in COVID-19. Measured with immunoSEQ multiplex PCR; TCRdb has only the in-frame clones, and not every one. The data hold over 200,000 clones, with around 86% observed a single time. Specimen: peripheral blood. The receptors were gathered from a man of 80 years or more with acute or convalescent COVID-19.

This clone was detected only a few times. In nucleotides, the CDR3 is TGCGCCAGCAGCTTGGACACGAACACTGAAGCTTTCTTT. This encodes CASSLDTNTEAFF. The rearrangement links TRBV5-1 to TRBJ1-1; D is unresolved. V was clipped by 0 bases and J by 1 base, with 4 bases between them. The CDR3 runs 13 residues. In germline, CDR1 is SGHRS, CDR2 YFSETQ.

This rearrangement joins TRBV6-2 or TRBV6-3 to TRBJ1-1; D is unresolved. The CDR3 is 13 amino acids. The V end was cut by 2 bases, the J end by 4 bases, with 8 bases between. CDR1 MNHEY and CDR2 SVGEGT come from the germline V gene. The CDR3 protein is CASSYGLSTEAFF. CDR3 bases: TGTGCCAGCAGTTACGGGCTGAGCACTGAAGCTTTCTTT.

The rearrangement joins TRBV27 to TRBJ2-1; TRBD2 aligns across 10 bases. The length of the CDR3 is 16 residues. Trimming took 5 bases from V and 6 from J; bases not matched to a gene: 10. Germline CDR1 MNHEY, CDR2 SMNVEV (reference sequence). This CDR3 is CASSPLASGSVNEQFF. The CDR3 DNA follows: TGTGCCAGCAGTCCCCTGGCTAGCGGGAGTGTCAATGAGCAGTTCTTC.

The chain combines TRBV19 with TRBJ2-1, with 7 bases fitting TRBD1. The CDR3 spans 15 residues. CDR1 and CDR2 (germline): LNHDA, SQIVND (reference sequence). V lost 3 bases, J lost 6 bases, and 8 bases stayed unmatched. CDR3 sequence: CASSMGQGVFNEQFF. CDR3 bases: TGTGCCAGTAGTATGGGTCAGGGGGTGTTCAATGAGCAGTTCTTC.

The rearrangement links TRBV18 to TRBJ2-1, with D maybe TRBD1 (6 bases). Between the trimmed V and J ends, which lost 2 bases and 5 bases, there was a span of 13 bases. CDR1 is KGHSH and CDR2 is LQKENI in the germline V gene. The CDR3 loop spans 15 amino acids. The DNA of the CDR3 is TGTGCCAGCTCACCAGGGGCAGGGGCTGACAATGAGCAGTTCTTC. Protein: CASSPGAGADNEQFF.

V and J are TRBV19 and TRBJ1-1; 7 nucleotides align to TRBD1. Germline V gene data show CDR1 as LNHDA and CDR2 as SQIVND (reference sequence). With 7 bases clipped from V and 8 bases from J, the junction kept 10 bases outside the gene matches. This CDR3 spans 13 amino acids. The CDR3 sequence is CASTDRAGGEAFF. The CDR3 DNA reads as TGTGCCAGTACCGACAGGGCGGGCGGGGAAGCTTTCTTT.

The chain couples TRBV27 to TRBJ2-2; TRBD1 agrees at 7 bases. Per germline, CDR1 MNHEY and CDR2 SMNVEV (reference sequence). The CDR3 consists of 14 residues. The ends lost 6 bases at V and 2 bases at J; junction bases unmatched: 3. CDR3 sequence: CASRRGPNTGELFF. The CDR3 nucleotides are TGTGCCAGCAGGAGGGGGCCTAACACCGGGGAGCTGTTTTTT.

The sample holds a few counts of this clone. The V call is TRBV10-3, the J call TRBJ2-7; TRBD2 matches 8 bases. The length of the CDR3 is 12 residues. CDR1 and CDR2 (germline): ENHRY, SYGVKD. The CDR3 DNA sequence: TGTGCCATCAGCCCGGGACTAGGTTCATTGAACGTC. This translates into CAISPGLGSLNV.

This chain joins TRBV10-3 and TRBJ2-1; unclear D gene. The CDR3 covers 14 residues. The V gene's germline CDR1 is ENHRY and CDR2 SYGVKD. Trimming took 4 bases from V and 0 from J, leaving 7 bases between them. The CDR3 protein is CAISGWSSYNEQFF. The CDR3, as DNA: TGTGCCATCAGTGGGTGGAGCTCCTACAATGAGCAGTTCTTC.